This T cell receptor (beta chain) was sequenced in a study of regulatory T cells in long-lasting Graves disease. Time point described: persistent/refractory GD, antithyroid drugs over 5 years with positive TRAb. RNA isolated from PBMCs was used to make the TCR library. Details on this clonotype: Its antigen remains unknown.

The germline CDR1 and CDR2 sequences are MNHEY and SVGAGI. This CDR3 has 15 residues. Trimming left V 6 bases short and J 7 bases short, with 16 bases between. General observations from the study: Persistent disease exhibited a predilection for TRBV28, TRBJ1-2 and TRBJ2-5.

iRepertoire HTBI primers and Arm-PCR of CDR3 regions built TCR beta libraries. How the authors handled the data: Segment identification across samples yielded 62 TRBV and approximately 15 TRBJ segments. TCRdb independently ran MiXCR on the multiplex PCR reads; one entry per CDR3 protein. TCRdb, not the original authors, processed these V and J calls. The sample shows some 370,000 distinct CDR3 sequences, around 21% of them seen only once. The chain carries TRBV6-5 and TRBJ1-6; tentative D call: TRBD1 (6 bases). The source is a female donor with Graves disease. The specimen was peripheral blood mononuclear cells (PBMCs), collected when the disease was refractory, from a patient treated with antithyroid drugs. The CDR3 nucleotides are TGTGCCAGCAGCTACCCACAGGGAGGCAATTCACCCCTCCACTTT. Residues: CASSYPQGGNSPLHF.